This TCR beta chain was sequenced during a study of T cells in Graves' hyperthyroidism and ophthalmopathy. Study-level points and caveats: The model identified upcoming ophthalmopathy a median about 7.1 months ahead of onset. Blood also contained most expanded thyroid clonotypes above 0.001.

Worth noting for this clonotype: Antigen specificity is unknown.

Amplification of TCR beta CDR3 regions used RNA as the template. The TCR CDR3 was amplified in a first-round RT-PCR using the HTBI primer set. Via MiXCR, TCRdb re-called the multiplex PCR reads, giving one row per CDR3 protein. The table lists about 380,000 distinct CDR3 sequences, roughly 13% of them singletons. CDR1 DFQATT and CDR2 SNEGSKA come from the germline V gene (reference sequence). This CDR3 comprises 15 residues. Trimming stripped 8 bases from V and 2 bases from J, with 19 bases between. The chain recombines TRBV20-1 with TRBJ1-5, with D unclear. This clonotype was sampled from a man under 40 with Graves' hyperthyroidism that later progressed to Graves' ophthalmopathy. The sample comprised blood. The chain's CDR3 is CSTKEPGLGNQPQHF. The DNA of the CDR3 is TGCAGTACCAAGGAGCCGGGATTGGGCAATCAGCCCCAGCATTTT.